The entry below describes one T cell receptor (beta chain). Sequenced by immunoSEQ multiplex PCR; TCRdb stores in-frame clones only, minus some. This table has about 59,000 clones, approximately 94% appearing once. The data derive from a study of T cell changes during pregnancy in multiple sclerosis. V was shortened by 4 bases and J by 5 bases, with 9 bases between the two germline ends. CDR1 is GTSNPN, CDR2 SVGIG, per germline (reference sequence). This CDR3 is 12 amino acids long. The receptor was isolated from a female donor with multiple sclerosis, enrolled in a pregnancy study. Sample: CD8+ T cells from peripheral blood mononuclear cells, taken after pregnancy. V usage is TRBV30 and J usage is TRBJ2-1; maybe TRBD2 (5 bases). The CDR3 is CAWTDYNNEQFF. CDR3 bases: TGTGCCTGGACTGACTACAACAATGAGCAGTTCTTC. Looking up the rest from reference TRBV30 and TRBJ2-1 gives the full variable domain: SQTIHQWPATLVQPVGSPLSLECTVEGTSNPNLYWYRQAAGRGLQLLFYSVGIGQISSEVPQNLSASRPQDRQFILSSKKLLLSDSGFYLCAWTDYNNEQFFGPGTRLTVL.